This record concerns one T cell receptor beta chain sequence. Its matching antigen is unknown. The record originates from a study of T cell responses to AZD1222 COVID-19 vaccine. Study results and caveats: Close to half of spike-specific TCRs reportedly recognize unmutated variant regions. Baseline serostatus was positive in only a handful of AZD1222 recipients. Across the whole spike, CD4 TCRs peaked at regions 160-218 and 743-854.

This CDR3 is 13 amino acids long. The germline V gene encodes CDR1 SGHTA and CDR2 FQGTGA. The V end lost 5 bases, the J end lost 5 bases, and 11 bases lay between the germline ends. Researchers grouped second doses given at about 4 or about 12 weeks into one pool. This table comes from immunoSEQ multiplex PCR, and its TCRdb copy is limited to in-frame clones, with some not included. The sample lists tens of thousands of clones, over 75% occurring once. The chain is built from TRBV7-3 and TRBJ2-3; D remains ambiguous. This material consisted of peripheral blood, taken 28 days after the second AZD1222 dose. The source of this sequence is an adult who received the AZD1222 COVID-19 vaccine. Here the CDR3 reads CASSIQWGDTQYF. CDR3 coding DNA: TGTGCCAGCAGCATACAATGGGGAGATACGCAGTATTTT.